A single sample gave rise to the 2 T cell receptor beta chains below, sequenced in a study of cytomegalovirus exposure and HLA in healthy donors. The PCR ran on 60 Vbeta and 13 Jbeta primers. Profiling relied on immunoSEQ multiplex PCR, and the TCRdb table lists in-frame clones only, not all of them. The top ten hold around 8.8% of the sample, which has about 120,000 clones, around three fifths seen once. Sequencing was done on a sample of PBMCs. Receptors originate from a woman aged 35 to 49 in good health and CMV-seropositive.

V and J are TRBV2 and TRBJ1-1; D remains ambiguous. The CDR3 has 15 residues. Between the trimmed V and J ends, which lost 7 bases and 2 bases, there was a span of 17 bases. CDR1 is SNHLY, CDR2 FYNNEI, per germline. The CDR3 DNA reads as TGTGCCAGCATCAAAAGTCAGGCGCAAAACACTGAAGCTTTCTTT. Translated: CASIKSQAQNTEAFF.

The chain links TRBV7-6 to TRBJ2-1; TRBD2 is a possible D gene (6 bases). V lost 3 bases to trimming and J lost 4 bases, with 19 bases between them. Per the germline V gene, CDR1 is SGHVS and CDR2 is FNYEAQ. The CDR3 totals 17 residues. DNA of the CDR3: TGTGCCAGCAGCTTGTTCGCGACCCCGGGGACTTACAATGAGCAGTTCTTC. As protein: CASSLFATPGTYNEQFF.